These 27 T cell receptor beta chains came from one sample sequenced in a study of blood T cell repertoires in COVID-19. Assay used: immunoSEQ multiplex PCR; TCRdb lists only in-frame clones, some missing. The sample consists of approximately 210,000 clones, 88% of them appearing once. The specimen was PBMCs or T cells enriched from blood (not recorded which). Receptor source: a woman aged 45-60 years with acute COVID-19.

The genes are TRBV6-5 and TRBJ1-1; D gene uncertain. CDR3 length: 11 amino acids. V lost 8 bases, J lost 1 base, and 5 bases lay in between. Germline V CDR1 and CDR2: MNHEY, SVGAGI. The CDR3 loop reads CASYKNTEAFF. The DNA of the CDR3 is TGTGCCAGCTACAAGAACACTGAAGCTTTCTTT.

V gene TRBV5-1 combines with J gene TRBJ2-3; 11 nucleotides agree with TRBD1. This CDR3 region has 16 residues. V was pared by 3 bases and J by 3 bases, with 6 bases of the junction left unmatched. Germline V CDR1 and CDR2: SGHRS, YFSETQ. CDR3 loop: CASSSGQGASTDTQYF. The CDR3 DNA sequence: TGCGCCAGCAGCTCAGGACAGGGGGCGTCTACAGATACGCAGTATTTT. The whole variable domain, remainder taken from reference TRBV5-1 and TRBJ2-3, is KAGVTQTPRYLIKTRGQQVTLSCSPISGHRSVSWYQQTPGQGLQFLFEYFSETQRNKGNFPGRFSGRQFSNSRSEMNVSTLELGDSALYLCASSSGQGASTDTQYFGPGTRLTVL.

The chain carries TRBV6-4 and TRBJ2-3, with TRBD2 matching 8 bases. Germline loops: CDR1 MRHNA, CDR2 SNTAGT. This CDR3 is built from 16 residues. The J segment lost 5 bases and the V segment lost 4 bases, leaving 11 bases of the junction unmatched. Written as DNA, the CDR3 is TGTGCCAGCAGTGCCCGGGGAGCGGGAGAATTAGATACGCAGTATTTT. Translating it yields CASSARGAGELDTQYF.

This clone was observed once. V usage is TRBV14 and J usage is TRBJ2-7; the D gene is possibly TRBD2 (6 bases). The CDR3 runs to 15 residues. Germline-derived CDR1 and CDR2 are SGHDN and FVKESK. Trimming took off 4 bases at V and 7 bases at J, with 20 bases between the two ends. The CDR3 DNA reads as TGTGCCAGCAGCCCGCGAACGGCGGGACCAGGGGAGCAGTACTTC. Residues: CASSPRTAGPGEQYF.

The J gene is TRBJ2-1, the V gene TRBV7-2; 13 nucleotides agree with TRBD2. The CDR3 sequence is 19 residues long. Germline values: CDR1 SGHTA, CDR2 FQGNSA. Trimming at V came to 5 bases and at J to 6 bases, leaving 16 bases not matched to a gene. CDR3 DNA sequence: TGTGCCAGCAGCACTGACAGGGCAACTAGCGGGAGGGAATTCAATGAGCAGTTCTTC. It translates to CASSTDRATSGREFNEQFF.

V is TRBV11-3 and J is TRBJ2-7, with TRBD2 identical over 7 bases. CDR3 length: 14 residues. Trimming removed 3 bases from V and 3 bases from J; junction bases left unmatched: 5. Germline V gene lookup returns CDR1 SGHNT and CDR2 YENEEA. CDR3 sequence: CASSLMGLSYEQYF. The CDR3 DNA follows: TGTGCCAGCAGCTTGATGGGACTAAGCTACGAGCAGTACTTC. Full variable domain (outside the CDR3, taken from reference TRBV11-3 and TRBJ2-7): EAGVVQSPRYKIIEKKQPVAFWCNPISGHNTLYWYLQNLGQGPELLIRYENEEAVDDSQLPKDRFSAERLKGVDSTLKIQPAELGDSAVYLCASSLMGLSYEQYFGPGTRLTVT.

V usage is TRBV18 and J usage is TRBJ1-2; tentative D call: TRBD1 (6 bases). The germline V and J ends were trimmed by 5 bases and 10 bases, with 20 bases remaining between them. CDR1 is KGHSH and CDR2 is LQKENI in the germline V gene. The CDR3 runs to 14 residues. The CDR3 DNA follows: TGTGCCAGCTCAGGCCGGACAGACCCCGTTAACTACACCTTC. Amino acid sequence: CASSGRTDPVNYTF. Full variable domain (rest looked up from reference TRBV18 and TRBJ1-2): NAGVMQNPRHLVRRRGQEARLRCSPMKGHSHVYWYRQLPEEGLKFMVYLQKENIIDESGMPKERFSAEFPKEGPSILRIQQVVRGDSAAYFCASSGRTDPVNYTFGSGTRLTVV.

V gene TRBV10-3 combines with J gene TRBJ1-2, with TRBD1 matching 9 bases. The germline gives CDR1 ENHRY, CDR2 SYGVKD. The CDR3 has 15 amino acids. V dropped 8 bases and J dropped 4; count of bases not matched to a gene: 11. CDR3 protein: CAISPWGQGPYGYTF. CDR3 nucleotide sequence: TGTGCCATCTCACCGTGGGGACAGGGCCCCTATGGCTACACCTTC.

The rearrangement joins TRBV28 to TRBJ2-5; 13 nucleotides agree with TRBD2. Per the germline V gene, CDR1 is MDHEN and CDR2 is SYDVKM. CDR3 size: 15 residues. The ends lost 5 bases at V and 5 bases at J; junction bases unmatched: 5. The CDR3 loop reads CASSTSGRGGETQYF. CDR3 DNA: TGTGCCAGCAGTACTAGCGGGAGGGGAGGGGAGACCCAGTACTTC.

The genes are TRBV19 and TRBJ1-2; 7 bases fit TRBD1. With V trimmed by 5 bases and J by 4 bases, 7 bases remained unmatched. Per germline, CDR1 LNHDA and CDR2 SQIVND (reference sequence). The CDR3 extends over 14 amino acids. In DNA, the CDR3 is TGTGCCAGTAGTCCCTTGGGACAGCTCTATGGCTACACCTTC. This encodes CASSPLGQLYGYTF.

The chain joins TRBV15 to TRBJ1-1; TRBD1 is a possible D gene (5 bases). Trimming left V 2 bases short and J 0 bases short, with 10 bases between. CDR3 length: 15 residues. Looked up from germline, CDR1 is LNHNV and CDR2 is YYDKDF (reference sequence). The CDR3, as DNA: TGTGCCACCAGCAGACAAACGACAGTGAACACTGAAGCTTTCTTT. It yields the protein CATSRQTTVNTEAFF. The whole variable domain, filled in from reference TRBV15 and TRBJ1-1, reads DAMVIQNPRYQVTQFGKPVTLSCSQTLNHNVMYWYQQKSSQAPKLLFHYYDKDFNNEADTPDNFQSRRPNTSFCFLDIRSPGLGDTAMYLCATSRQTTVNTEAFFGQGTRLTVV.

J is TRBJ2-1 and V is TRBV6-2 or TRBV6-3; no reliable D call. Germline CDR1 reads MNHEY; CDR2 reads SVGEGT. The CDR3 extends over 12 amino acids. V lost 2 bases and J lost 3, with 2 bases in between. CDR3 protein: CASSYLYNEQFF. In DNA form, the CDR3 reads TGTGCCAGCAGTTACCTCTACAATGAGCAGTTCTTC.

This sequence joins TRBV29-1 and TRBJ2-3, with 8 bases aligning to TRBD2. This CDR3 contains 18 residues. Germline CDR1 and CDR2: SQVTM and ANQGSEA. V lost 1 base to trimming and J lost 0 bases; unmatched junction nucleotides: 12. CDR3 loop: CSVEGQAGVSGSTDTQYF. The CDR3 DNA sequence: TGCAGCGTTGAAGGGCAAGCGGGAGTAAGTGGGAGCACAGATACGCAGTATTTT.

The V and J genes are TRBV19 and TRBJ1-3; maybe TRBD1 (6 bases). Trimming shortened V by 1 base and J by 2 bases, and 12 bases separated the two germline ends. The CDR3 is made up of 16 amino acids. The germline V gene encodes CDR1 LNHDA and CDR2 SQIVND (reference sequence). The chain's CDR3 is CASSIGRGGPGNTIYF. The CDR3 nucleotides read TGTGCCAGTAGTATAGGACGAGGGGGTCCTGGAAACACCATATATTTT.

This rearrangement joins TRBV15 to TRBJ2-7; D uncertain. V was shortened by 1 base and J by 4 bases, with 11 bases between the two germline ends. CDR3 length: 14 amino acids. The germline gives CDR1 LNHNV, CDR2 YYDKDF (reference sequence). This chain's CDR3 is CATSRGGAQYEQYF. CDR3 DNA: TGTGCCACCAGCAGAGGTGGTGCACAATACGAGCAGTACTTC.

This clone came up a few times. CDR3 in amino acids: CASKGTQNQPQHF. The CDR3 DNA reads as TGTGCCAGCAAAGGGACACAGAATCAGCCCCAGCATTTT. The rearrangement joins TRBV2 to TRBJ1-5; the D gene is possibly TRBD1 (6 bases). Germline V gene sequence: CDR1 SNHLY, CDR2 FYNNEI. V was shortened by 7 bases and J by 4 bases, with 11 bases between the two germline ends. This CDR3 has 13 residues.

The CDR3 DNA follows: TGTGCCAGCAGCACATACCGCCGACAGCAAGAGACCCAGTACTTC. Protein sequence: CASSTYRRQQETQYF. V usage is TRBV7-9 and J usage is TRBJ2-5; D perhaps matches TRBD1 (5 bases). The V gene's germline CDR1 is SEHNR and CDR2 FQNEAQ (reference sequence). V lost 5 bases, J lost 2 bases, and 15 bases lay in between. CDR3 length: 15 amino acids.

The CDR3 DNA reads as TGTGCCTCAACTCCAACCGCCGCCAACTCCTACAATGAGCAGTTCTTC. Its protein product is CASTPTAANSYNEQFF. This rearrangement joins TRBV30 to TRBJ2-1; D call uncertain. CDR3 length: 16 amino acids. The germline V gene has CDR1 GTSNPN and CDR2 SVGIG (reference sequence). With 7 bases removed from V and 0 bases from J, the gap between germline ends came to 19 bases.

The chain is built from TRBV28 and TRBJ1-2; 8 positions agree with TRBD1. Germline V gives CDR1 MDHEN, CDR2 SYDVKM. The CDR3 runs 14 residues. V shed 6 bases and J 8 bases; nucleotides not matched to a gene: 11. The CDR3 nucleotides are TGTGCCAGCAGCCCTCAGGACAGGGATCACGGCTACACCTTC. Its protein product is CASSPQDRDHGYTF.

The rearrangement links TRBV7-2 to TRBJ1-1, with unresolved D. The germline gives CDR1 SGHTA, CDR2 FQGNSA. This CDR3 spans 15 amino acids. Trimming removed 1 base from V and 1 base from J, with 10 bases in between. CDR3 sequence (DNA): TGTGCCAGCAGCTTAGTATCGGCGGAGAACACTGAAGCTTTCTTT. It yields the protein CASSLVSAENTEAFF.

The chain has TRBV19 and TRBJ1-6; 8 nucleotides match TRBD1. Germline assignment: CDR1 LNHDA and CDR2 SQIVND (reference sequence). The CDR3 totals 16 residues. With 6 bases clipped from V and 5 bases from J, the junction kept 9 bases outside the gene matches. Here the CDR3 DNA reads TGTGCCAGTAGCCTCCGCGGGACAGGCAATAATTCACCCCTCCACTTT. This encodes CASSLRGTGNNSPLHF.

V is TRBV7-3 and J is TRBJ1-3, with D possibly matching TRBD1 (6 bases). The CDR3 runs to 17 residues. The germline V gene encodes CDR1 SGHTA and CDR2 FQGTGA. Trimming shortened V by 4 bases and J by 3 bases, and 19 bases separated the two germline ends. CDR3 nucleotides: TGTGCCAGCAGCTCCGCCAGACAGGAGATCTGTGGAAACACCATATATTTT. Translated, it gives CASSSARQEICGNTIYF.

This clone was recorded once. The CDR3: CAIGTILLNTGELFF. The DNA for the CDR3 is TGTGCCATCGGGACTATTTTACTAAACACCGGGGAGCTGTTTTTT. The J gene is TRBJ2-2, the V gene TRBV7-9, with 7 bases lining up with TRBD2. Germline assignment: CDR1 SEHNR and CDR2 FQNEAQ (reference sequence). Trimming cost V 10 bases and J 2 bases; bases outside gene matches: 10. This CDR3 has 15 amino acids.

V and J are TRBV27 and TRBJ2-7; D gene unclear. Germline CDR1 and CDR2: MNHEY and SMNVEV (reference sequence). This CDR3 region has 13 residues. The ends were cut back, 3 bases at V and 1 base at J, with 7 bases in the middle. The CDR3 DNA reads TGTGCCAGCAGTTTCTCACGGTCCTACGAGCAGTACTTC. It encodes CASSFSRSYEQYF.

The chain uses TRBV11-2 and TRBJ1-6, with D perhaps matching TRBD1 (5 bases). The germline CDR1 and CDR2 sequences are SGHAT and FQNNGV. The CDR3 is 15 residues long. Deletions cut 6 bases from V and 5 bases from J, with 14 bases between. CDR3 DNA: TGTGCCAGCAGTCGGGCCAGGGCCAATAATTCACCCCTCCACTTT. It is translated as CASSRARANNSPLHF.

This clone has only one observation. The chain combines TRBV27 with TRBJ1-2, with a possible D match to TRBD1 (5 bases). Trimming took off 2 bases at V and 6 bases at J, with 10 bases between the two ends. The CDR3 is made up of 13 amino acids. Germline V gives CDR1 MNHEY, CDR2 SMNVEV (reference sequence). CDR3 nucleotide sequence: TGTGCCAGCAGTTTAGGGCCAGGGAATGGCTACACCTTC. Its protein product is CASSLGPGNGYTF.

The CDR3 loop is CASSLGTSGINEQFF. The CDR3 DNA follows: TGTGCCAGCAGCTTAGGGACTAGCGGGATTAATGAGCAGTTCTTC. This rearrangement joins TRBV7-3 to TRBJ2-1, with 13 bases aligning to TRBD2. V was clipped by 2 bases and J by 7 bases; unmatched bases: 2. The CDR3 has 15 residues. Germline V CDR1 and CDR2: SGHTA, FQGTGA.